The 9 T cell receptor beta chains presented below share a single source sample, sequenced in a study of blood T cell repertoires in COVID-19. The protocol was immunoSEQ multiplex PCR, while the TCRdb copy is restricted to in-frame clones and leaves out a portion. The data hold about 49,000 clones, with approximately 95% observed a single time. The source material was peripheral blood. Receptors were obtained from a man in his fifties or sixties with COVID-19, enrolled during active disease.

The rearrangement uses TRBV7-2 and TRBJ2-7, with unresolved D. CDR3 length equals 15 residues. With 5 bases removed from V and 0 bases from J, the gap between germline ends came to 14 bases. The germline V gene has CDR1 SGHTA and CDR2 FQGNSA. CDR3 in amino acids: CASSHRVRTSYEQYF. The DNA of the CDR3 is TGTGCCAGCAGCCACCGCGTGCGTACCTCCTACGAGCAGTACTTC. The full variable domain, rest sourced from reference TRBV7-2 and TRBJ2-7, is GAGVSQSPSNKVTEKGKDVELRCDPISGHTALYWYRQSLGQGLEFLIYFQGNSAPDKSGLPSDRFSAERTGGSVSTLTIQRTQQEDSAVYLCASSHRVRTSYEQYFGPGTRLTVT.

V is TRBV10-3 and J is TRBJ1-1; D unresolved. Trimming pared 2 bases from V and 1 base from J, leaving 8 bases between. Germline-derived CDR1 and CDR2 are ENHRY and SYGVKD. The CDR3 is made up of 14 amino acids. The CDR3 bases are TGTGCCATCAGTGAGGCTCTCGGGAACACTGAAGCTTTCTTT. The encoded protein is CAISEALGNTEAFF.

V and J are TRBV15 and TRBJ2-7, with 8 bases identical to TRBD2. CDR3 length equals 15 residues. Germline lookup yields CDR1 LNHNV and CDR2 YYDKDF (reference sequence). With V trimmed by 3 bases and J by 2 bases, 6 bases remained unmatched. The CDR3, as DNA: TGTGCCACCAGCAGCCCAGCGGGAGACCCCTACGAGCAGTACTTC. It translates to CATSSPAGDPYEQYF.

The J gene is TRBJ2-7, the V gene TRBV11-1; the D gene is possibly TRBD1 (5 bases). Trimming removed 2 bases at V and 4 bases at J, with 6 bases between. CDR1 is SGHAT and CDR2 is FQDESV in the germline V gene (reference sequence). This CDR3 region has 12 residues. CDR3 coding DNA: TGTGCCAGCAGCTTACAGGGATACGAGCAGTACTTC. As protein: CASSLQGYEQYF.

CDR3 coding DNA: TGTGCCAGCAGCTTAGGACAGGGTGGATCACCCCTCCACTTT. Its translation is CASSLGQGGSPLHF. The V gene is TRBV7-2, the J gene TRBJ1-6; 7 nucleotides match TRBD1. CDR1 and CDR2 from the germline V gene are SGHTA and FQGNSA. CDR3 length: 14 residues. Trimming took 1 base from V and 10 from J; bases not matched to a gene: 4. The full variable domain, completed using reference TRBV7-2 and TRBJ1-6, is GAGVSQSPSNKVTEKGKDVELRCDPISGHTALYWYRQSLGQGLEFLIYFQGNSAPDKSGLPSDRFSAERTGGSVSTLTIQRTQQEDSAVYLCASSLGQGGSPLHFGNGTRLTVT.

V usage is TRBV23-1 and J usage is TRBJ2-6; TRBD1 matches at 9 bases. TRBV23-1 is an ORF for which the function is uncertain. The CDR3 consists of 18 residues. Trimming cost V 3 bases and J 2 bases; bases outside gene matches: 8. Here the CDR3 DNA reads TGCGCCAGCAGTCACGCTGACAGGGGGATCCCTGGGGCCAACGTCCTGACTTTC. It codes for CASSHADRGIPGANVLTF.

This CDR3 is CASSPGTGYGYTF. CDR3 DNA: TGTGCCAGCTCACCAGGGACAGGCTATGGCTACACCTTC. The chain recombines TRBV18 with TRBJ1-2; TRBD1 agrees at 8 bases. With 2 bases clipped from V and 4 bases from J, the junction kept 0 bases outside the gene matches. This CDR3 is built from 13 residues. The germline CDR1 and CDR2 sequences are KGHSH and LQKENI.

CDR3 bases: TGTGCCAGCAGTTTCTCGGACAGGAGGCACTATGGCTACACCTTC. Its protein product is CASSFSDRRHYGYTF. The V and J genes are TRBV28 and TRBJ1-2; 7 bases match TRBD1. Germline values: CDR1 MDHEN, CDR2 SYDVKM. The CDR3 is 15 residues long. V was clipped by 3 bases and J by 3 bases; unmatched bases: 7.

CDR3 protein: CASSLGGIGPQHF. The DNA of the CDR3 is TGTGCCAGCAGTTTAGGGGGCATCGGGCCCCAGCATTTT. J is TRBJ1-5 and V is TRBV12-3 or TRBV12-4; tentative D call: TRBD1 (5 bases). CDR3 length equals 13 residues. V lost 1 base and J lost 9, with 10 bases in between.